This T cell receptor (beta chain) was retrieved from a study of blood T cell repertoires in COVID-19. Across the whole study: The origin of the acute and convalescent COVID-19 samples was the United States, Italy and Spain. From T cells, B-cell-depleted T cells, or PBMCs came the material, which was cDNA or gDNA.

Trimming removed 3 bases at V and 9 bases at J, with 18 bases between. Per the germline V gene, CDR1 is ENHRY and CDR2 is SYGVKD. CDR3 size: 15 residues. Per the authors' pipeline: For nucleated cells, counts were estimated from reference gene primer amplification. Sequencing was performed with immunoSEQ multiplex PCR; in TCRdb, only in-frame clones are kept and a portion is missing. V and J calls and clone size are as listed in that table; D and trimming were resolved from the DNA. The sample holds 150,000 to 200,000 clones, over 85% seen once. This TCR came from a man aged 55 to 69 with active or convalescent COVID-19. Specimen: peripheral blood. This chain uses TRBV10-3 with TRBJ2-1; a weak D match, TRBD2 (5 bases). The CDR3 spells CAISESGGPPLEQFF. The CDR3 nucleotides read TGTGCCATCAGTGAAAGCGGCGGTCCTCCTCTTGAGCAGTTCTTC.